This T cell receptor beta chain was sequenced for a study of molecular identifiers for immune sequencing clone quantification. Study details: Within a replicate experiment, RNA obtained from either about 21,000 or 97,000 naive CD8 cells was divided into five aliquots, and four of those aliquots were then sequenced. Study-level points and caveats: Should identical TCR molecules share a barcode, the sizes of highly expanded clones could be underestimated.

This clonotype was picked up many times. As yet, its antigen is unknown. TCRdb re-called the PCR reads with MiXCR, one entry per CDR3 protein. The table has fewer than 100,000 distinct CDR3 sequences, roughly 23% seen once; the top ten hold more than 1%. Based on a CD8+CD4-CCR7+CD45RA+ profile, naive CD8 T cells were sorted. With V trimmed by 7 bases and J by 2 bases, 6 bases remained unmatched. This CDR3 has 14 residues. Per the germline V gene, CDR1 is PRHDT and CDR2 is FYEKMQ (reference sequence). The chain has TRBV13 and TRBJ2-7; the match to TRBD2 covers 9 bases. The sequence derives from a human donor in good health. Some libraries in this study had Jurkat cell RNA spiked in. The specimen was naive CD8+ T cells from blood, with Jurkat cell RNA spiked in. Subset described: FACS-sorted CD8+CD4-CCR7+CD45RA+ naive T cells. In nucleotides, the CDR3 is TGTGCCAGCATCAAGCGGGGGGCCACCTACGAGCAGTACTTC. Protein sequence: CASIKRGATYEQYF.